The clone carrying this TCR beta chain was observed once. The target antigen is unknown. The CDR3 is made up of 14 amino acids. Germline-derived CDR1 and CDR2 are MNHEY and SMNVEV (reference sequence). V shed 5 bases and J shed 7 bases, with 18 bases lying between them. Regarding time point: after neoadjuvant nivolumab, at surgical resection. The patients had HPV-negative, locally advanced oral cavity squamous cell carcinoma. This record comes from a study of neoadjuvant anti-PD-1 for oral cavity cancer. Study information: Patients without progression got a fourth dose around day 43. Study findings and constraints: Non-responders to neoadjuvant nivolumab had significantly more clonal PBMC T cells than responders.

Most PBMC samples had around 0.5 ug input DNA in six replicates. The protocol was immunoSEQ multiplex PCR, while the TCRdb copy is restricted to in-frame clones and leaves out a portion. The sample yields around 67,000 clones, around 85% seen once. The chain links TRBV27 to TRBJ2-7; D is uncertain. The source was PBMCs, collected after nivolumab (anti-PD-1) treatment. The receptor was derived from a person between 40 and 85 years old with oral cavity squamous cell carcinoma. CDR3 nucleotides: TGTGCCAGCAGTCCCTGGACCATACGTAGGGAGCAGTACTTC. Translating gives CASSPWTIRREQYF.